This T cell receptor (beta chain) was sequenced in a study of T cell changes during pregnancy in multiple sclerosis. TCRdb keeps only in-frame clones here, not all; method: immunoSEQ multiplex PCR. The data contain 95,000 to 100,000 clones, about nine tenths of them singletons. The sequence came from a female donor with multiple sclerosis, enrolled in a pregnancy study. The sample was peripheral blood, taken in the second trimester of pregnancy.

In DNA form, the CDR3 reads TGTGCCTGGAGTGTACTGGGGGCTGGCTACACCTTC. It yields the protein CAWSVLGAGYTF. V usage is TRBV30 and J usage is TRBJ1-2; D perhaps matches TRBD1 (6 bases). CDR3 length: 12 residues. V dropped 0 bases and J dropped 7 bases, with 9 bases sitting between them. CDR1 and CDR2 (germline): GTSNPN, SVGIG (reference sequence).